The text below deals with one T cell receptor beta chain. Its antigen is unidentified. Noted treatment: approximately 9-day PBMC culture with coronavirus spike peptide pools or control peptides (ViraFEST assay). ViraFEST grew antigen-specific T cells using peptide pools, then sequenced TCRs. The CDR3 is made up of 18 amino acids. Scientists ran DNA taken from cultured CD4+ T cells through the Oncomine TCR Beta short-read assay for sequencing. One entry per CDR3 protein, called by TCRdb with MiXCR from the PCR reads. The table lists over 10,000 distinct CDR3 sequences, around 35% of them singletons, with around 19% in the top ten. This sample was taken from a study of vaccination and CD4 T cells after COVID-19. Study in general: Stimuli were overlapping spike peptide pools of SARS-CoV-2 and three common cold coronaviruses (HCoV-NL63, HCoV-OC43, HCoV-229E).

Overall study findings and caveats: SARS-CoV-2-reactive clonotypes rose nonsignificantly, with the median going from around 20 to 38.

The receptor was isolated from a human donor with COVID-19. V gene TRBV1 combines with J gene TRBJ2-4; the table's D call of TRBD1 was not tested on the DNA. TRBV1 is a recognized pseudogene. The sample was cultured CD4+ T cells from blood. The CDR3 nucleotides are TGCACCCAACATAAGACAGGGAGGTTTGTTCGGGGCAAAAACATTCAGTACTTC. It yields the protein CTQHKTGRFVRGKNIQYF.